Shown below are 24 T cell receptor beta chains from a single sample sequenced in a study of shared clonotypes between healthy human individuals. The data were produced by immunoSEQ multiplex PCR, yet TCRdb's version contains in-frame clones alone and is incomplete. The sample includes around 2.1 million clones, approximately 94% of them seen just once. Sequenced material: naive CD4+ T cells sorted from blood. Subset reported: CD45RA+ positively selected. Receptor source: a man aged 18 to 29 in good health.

This chain's CDR3 is CASSHRLAGVSEQFF. In DNA form, the CDR3 reads TGTGCCAGCAGTCATAGACTAGCGGGAGTTTCCGAGCAGTTCTTC. The chain combines TRBV28 with TRBJ2-1, with 12 bases identical to TRBD2. The CDR3 covers 15 residues. Germline trimming cut 5 bases from V and 10 bases from J; bases unmatched to any gene: 9. Per germline, CDR1 MDHEN and CDR2 SYDVKM.

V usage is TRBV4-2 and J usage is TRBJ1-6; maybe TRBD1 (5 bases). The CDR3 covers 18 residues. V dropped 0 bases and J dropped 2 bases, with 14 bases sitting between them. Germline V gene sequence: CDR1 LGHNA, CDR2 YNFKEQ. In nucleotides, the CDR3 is TGTGCCAGCAGCCAAGAGGTGCCAGGGAGGGCCTATAATTCACCCCTCCACTTT. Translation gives CASSQEVPGRAYNSPLHF.

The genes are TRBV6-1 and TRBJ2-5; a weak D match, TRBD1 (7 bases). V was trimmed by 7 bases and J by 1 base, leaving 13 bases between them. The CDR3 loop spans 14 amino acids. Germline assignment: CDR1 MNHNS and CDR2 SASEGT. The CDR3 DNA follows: TGTGCCAGCATTCAGGGGGGCATCCAAGAGACCCAGTACTTC. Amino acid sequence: CASIQGGIQETQYF.

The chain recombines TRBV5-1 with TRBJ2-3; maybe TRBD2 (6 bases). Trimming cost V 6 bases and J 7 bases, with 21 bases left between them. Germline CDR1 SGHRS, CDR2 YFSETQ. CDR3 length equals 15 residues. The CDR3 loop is CASNSGLTVGNTQYF. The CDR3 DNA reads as TGCGCCAGCAACTCCGGACTAACGGTTGGAAATACGCAGTATTTT.

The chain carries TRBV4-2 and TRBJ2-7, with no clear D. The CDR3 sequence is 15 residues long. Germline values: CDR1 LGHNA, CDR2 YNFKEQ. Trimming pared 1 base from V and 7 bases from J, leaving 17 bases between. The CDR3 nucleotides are TGTGCCAGCAGCCAAGGGCGCTCTAAGACGATAGAGCAGTACTTC. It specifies CASSQGRSKTIEQYF.

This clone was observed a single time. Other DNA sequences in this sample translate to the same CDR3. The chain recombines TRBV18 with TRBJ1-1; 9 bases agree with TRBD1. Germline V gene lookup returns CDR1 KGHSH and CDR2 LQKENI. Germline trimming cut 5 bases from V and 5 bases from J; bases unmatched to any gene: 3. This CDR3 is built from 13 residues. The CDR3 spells CASSSTGGTEAFF. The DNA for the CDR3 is TGTGCCAGCTCATCGACAGGGGGGACTGAAGCTTTCTTT.

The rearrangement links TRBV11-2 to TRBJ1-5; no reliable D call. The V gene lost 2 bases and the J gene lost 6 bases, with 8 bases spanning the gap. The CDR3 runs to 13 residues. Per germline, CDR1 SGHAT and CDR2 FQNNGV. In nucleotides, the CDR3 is TGTGCCAGCAGCTTAAAGGAGGGTCAGCCCCAGCATTTT. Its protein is CASSLKEGQPQHF. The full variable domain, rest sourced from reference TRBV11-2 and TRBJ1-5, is EAGVAQSPRYKIIEKRQSVAFWCNPISGHATLYWYQQILGQGPKLLIQFQNNGVVDDSQLPKDRFSAERLKGVDSTLKIQPAKLEDSAVYLCASSLKEGQPQHFGDGTRLSIL.

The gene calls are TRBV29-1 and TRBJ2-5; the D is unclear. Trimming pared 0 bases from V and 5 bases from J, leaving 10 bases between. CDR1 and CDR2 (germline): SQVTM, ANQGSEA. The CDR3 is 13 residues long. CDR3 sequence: CSVEDLGKETQYF. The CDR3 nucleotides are TGCAGCGTTGAAGATCTGGGGAAGGAGACCCAGTACTTC.

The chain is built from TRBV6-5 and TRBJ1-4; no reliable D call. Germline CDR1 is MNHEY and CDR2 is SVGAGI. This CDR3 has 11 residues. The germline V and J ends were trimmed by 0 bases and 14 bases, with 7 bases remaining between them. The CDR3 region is CASSYSGRLFF. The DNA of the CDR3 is TGTGCCAGCAGTTACTCGGGTAGGCTGTTTTTT.

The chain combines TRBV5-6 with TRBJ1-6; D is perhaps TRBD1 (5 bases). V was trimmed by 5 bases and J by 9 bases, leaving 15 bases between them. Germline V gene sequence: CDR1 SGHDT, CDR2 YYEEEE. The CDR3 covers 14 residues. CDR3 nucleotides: TGTGCCAGCAGTCACAGGATAGGGACTTCACCCCTCCACTTT. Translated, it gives CASSHRIGTSPLHF.

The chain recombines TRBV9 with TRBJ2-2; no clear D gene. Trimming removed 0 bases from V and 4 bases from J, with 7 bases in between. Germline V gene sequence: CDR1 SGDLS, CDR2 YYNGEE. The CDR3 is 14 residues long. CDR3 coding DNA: TGTGCCAGCAGCGTAGACTCTCGCACCGGGGAGCTGTTTTTT. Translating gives CASSVDSRTGELFF.

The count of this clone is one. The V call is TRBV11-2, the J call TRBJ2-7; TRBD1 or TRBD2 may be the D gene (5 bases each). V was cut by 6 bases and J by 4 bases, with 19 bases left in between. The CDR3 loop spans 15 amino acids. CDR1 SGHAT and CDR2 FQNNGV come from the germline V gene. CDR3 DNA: TGTGCCAGCAGTTCACATCCGGGACCCAGGTACGAGCAGTACTTC. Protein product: CASSSHPGPRYEQYF.

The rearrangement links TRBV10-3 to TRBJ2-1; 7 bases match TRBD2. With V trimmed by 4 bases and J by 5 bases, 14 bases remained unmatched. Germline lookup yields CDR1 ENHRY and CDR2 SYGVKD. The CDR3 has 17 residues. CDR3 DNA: TGTGCCATCAGTGCAAGCCCCCTCGGCGGGAGCAACAATGAGCAGTTCTTC. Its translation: CAISASPLGGSNNEQFF.

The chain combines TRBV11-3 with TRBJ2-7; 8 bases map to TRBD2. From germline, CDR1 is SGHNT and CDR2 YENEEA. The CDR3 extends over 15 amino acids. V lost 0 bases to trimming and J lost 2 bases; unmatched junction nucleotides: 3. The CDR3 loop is CASSLEAGDTYEQYF. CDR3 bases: TGTGCCAGCAGCTTAGAAGCGGGAGACACCTACGAGCAGTACTTC. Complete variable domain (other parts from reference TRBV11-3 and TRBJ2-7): EAGVVQSPRYKIIEKKQPVAFWCNPISGHNTLYWYLQNLGQGPELLIRYENEEAVDDSQLPKDRFSAERLKGVDSTLKIQPAELGDSAVYLCASSLEAGDTYEQYFGPGTRLTVT.

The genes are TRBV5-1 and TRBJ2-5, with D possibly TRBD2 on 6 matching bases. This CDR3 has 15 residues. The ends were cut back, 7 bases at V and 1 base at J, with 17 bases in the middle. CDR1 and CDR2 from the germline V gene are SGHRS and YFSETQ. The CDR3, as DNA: TGCGCCAGCTTTACCGCTGCGGGGCCCCAAGAGACCCAGTACTTC. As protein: CASFTAAGPQETQYF.

The CDR3 DNA is TGTGCCAGCAGTGAAGAAGGCCTAGCGGGGAGTTCGCAGTTCTTC. Its translation: CASSEEGLAGSSQFF. The chain is built from TRBV6-1 and TRBJ2-1; 9 bases are shared with TRBD2. The V and J ends lost 1 base and 12 bases, in that order; junction bases with no gene match: 10. Germline V lookup: CDR1 MNHNS, CDR2 SASEGT. The CDR3 has 15 amino acids.

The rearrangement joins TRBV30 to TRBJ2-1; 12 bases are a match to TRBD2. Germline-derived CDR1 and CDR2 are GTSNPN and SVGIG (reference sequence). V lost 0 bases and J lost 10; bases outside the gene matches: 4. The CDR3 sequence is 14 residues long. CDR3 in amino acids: CAWSVRLAGGEQFF. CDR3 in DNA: TGTGCCTGGAGTGTGAGGCTAGCGGGGGGGGAGCAGTTCTTC.

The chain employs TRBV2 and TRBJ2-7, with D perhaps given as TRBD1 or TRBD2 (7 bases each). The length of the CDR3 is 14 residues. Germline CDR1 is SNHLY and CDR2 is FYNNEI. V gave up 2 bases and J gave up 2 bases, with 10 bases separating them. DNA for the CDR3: TGTGCCAGCAGTGAACAGGGGGGGCCCTACGAGCAGTACTTC. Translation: CASSEQGGPYEQYF.

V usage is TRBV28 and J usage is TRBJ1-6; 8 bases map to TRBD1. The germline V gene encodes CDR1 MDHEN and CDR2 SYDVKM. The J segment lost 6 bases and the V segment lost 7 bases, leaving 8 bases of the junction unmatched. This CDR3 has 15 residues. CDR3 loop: CASNGKTGVNSPLHF. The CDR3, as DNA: TGTGCCAGCAACGGGAAGACAGGGGTTAATTCACCCCTCCACTTT.

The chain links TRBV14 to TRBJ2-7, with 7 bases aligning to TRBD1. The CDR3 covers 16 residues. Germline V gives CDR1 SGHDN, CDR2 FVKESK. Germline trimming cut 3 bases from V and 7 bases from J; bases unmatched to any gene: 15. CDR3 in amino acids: CASSQDAGTARSEQYF. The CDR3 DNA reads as TGTGCCAGCAGCCAGGACGCCGGGACAGCGCGCTCGGAGCAGTACTTC.

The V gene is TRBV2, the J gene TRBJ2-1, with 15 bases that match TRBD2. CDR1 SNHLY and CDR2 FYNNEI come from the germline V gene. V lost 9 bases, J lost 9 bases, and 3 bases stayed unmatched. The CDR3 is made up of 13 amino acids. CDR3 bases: TGTGCCAGTGGACTAGCGGGAGGGATTGAGCAGTTCTTC. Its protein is CASGLAGGIEQFF.

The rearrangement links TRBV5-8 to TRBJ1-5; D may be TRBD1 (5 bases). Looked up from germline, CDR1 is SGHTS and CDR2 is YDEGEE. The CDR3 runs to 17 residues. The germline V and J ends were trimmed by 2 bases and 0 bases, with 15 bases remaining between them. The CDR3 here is CASSLYYQGDSNQPQHF. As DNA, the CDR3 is TGTGCCAGCAGCTTATATTACCAGGGAGATAGCAATCAGCCCCAGCATTTT.

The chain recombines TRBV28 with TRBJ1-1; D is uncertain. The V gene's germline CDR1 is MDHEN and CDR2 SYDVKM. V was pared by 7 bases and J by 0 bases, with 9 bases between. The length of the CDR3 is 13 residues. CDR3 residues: CASIRTVNTEAFF. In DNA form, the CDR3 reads TGTGCCAGCATCCGGACGGTGAACACTGAAGCTTTCTTT.

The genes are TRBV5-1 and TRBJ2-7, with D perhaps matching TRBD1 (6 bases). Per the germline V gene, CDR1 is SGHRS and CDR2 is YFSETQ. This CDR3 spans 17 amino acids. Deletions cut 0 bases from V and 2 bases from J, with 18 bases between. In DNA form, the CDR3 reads TGCGCCAGCAGCTTGGATGGGTCATCCAGGGGAGCCTACGAGCAGTACTTC. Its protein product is CASSLDGSSRGAYEQYF.